Each of the 32 T cell receptor beta chains below was sequenced from the same sample in a study of memory CD4+ T cells and cytomegalovirus serostatus. Repertoires were generated with immunoSEQ multiplex PCR, while TCRdb's copy carries only in-frame clones and drops some. The data hold over 75,000 clones, with under 90% observed a single time. The sort gate was single viable CD3+CD4+CD8-CD45RO+ cells for memory CD4+ T cells. The source material was memory CD4+ T cells from blood. These receptors all come from an adult in good health and CMV-seropositive.

V gene TRBV7-3 combines with J gene TRBJ1-2; D possibly corresponds to TRBD1 (5 bases). V was clipped by 5 bases and J by 5 bases, with 12 bases between them. The CDR3 has 13 amino acids. Germline lookup yields CDR1 SGHTA and CDR2 FQGTGA. The DNA for the CDR3 is TGTGCCAGCAGCGAAGGGACGGTTTATGGCTACACCTTC. Translating it yields CASSEGTVYGYTF. The whole variable domain, filled in from reference TRBV7-3 and TRBJ1-2, reads GAGVSQTPSNKVTEKGKYVELRCDPISGHTALYWYRQSLGQGPEFLIYFQGTGAADDSGLPNDRFFAVRPEGSVSTLKIQRTERGDSAVYLCASSEGTVYGYTFGSGTRLTVV.

This clone was recorded only once. V is TRBV6-6 and J is TRBJ2-1; 11 bases align to TRBD2. The ends lost 6 bases at V and 6 bases at J; junction bases unmatched: 7. Germline CDR1 and CDR2: MNHNY and SVGAGI (reference sequence). CDR3 size: 15 residues. CDR3 amino acids: CASSYSGRAGNEQFF. CDR3 sequence (DNA): TGTGCCAGCAGCTATAGCGGGAGGGCCGGCAATGAGCAGTTCTTC.

The sample holds many counts of this clone. The rearrangement uses TRBV7-2 and TRBJ2-7; D unclear. CDR3 length equals 11 residues. Trimming removed 5 bases from V and 4 bases from J, with 6 bases in between. Germline CDR1 is SGHTA and CDR2 is FQGNSA. CDR3 coding DNA: TGTGCCAGCAGCCCCATGTACGAGCAGTACTTC. It is translated as CASSPMYEQYF.

The count of this clone is one. This chain joins TRBV5-1 and TRBJ2-7; D is ambiguous. CDR1 and CDR2 from the germline V gene are SGHRS and YFSETQ. This CDR3 has 12 residues. V shed 1 base and J shed 3 bases, with 5 bases lying between them. The CDR3 here is CASSLTSYEQYF. The CDR3 DNA follows: TGCGCCAGCAGCTTGACCAGCTACGAGCAGTACTTC. The full variable domain, rest sourced from reference TRBV5-1 and TRBJ2-7, is KAGVTQTPRYLIKTRGQQVTLSCSPISGHRSVSWYQQTPGQGLQFLFEYFSETQRNKGNFPGRFSGRQFSNSRSEMNVSTLELGDSALYLCASSLTSYEQYFGPGTRLTVT.

The chain carries TRBV9 and TRBJ2-7; 8 bases are shared with TRBD1. The CDR3 consists of 15 residues. Germline values: CDR1 SGDLS, CDR2 YYNGEE. J gave up 2 bases and V 0 bases, and 4 bases lay outside the gene matches. In nucleotides, the CDR3 is TGTGCCAGCAGCGTAGAGGGACAGGCCCCCTACGAGCAGTACTTC. It translates to CASSVEGQAPYEQYF.

This clone was seen only once. This rearrangement joins TRBV7-8 to TRBJ2-1; TRBD1 is a possible D gene (6 bases). This CDR3 has 16 residues. Trimming cost V 5 bases and J 4 bases, with 18 bases left between them. Germline CDR1 SGHVS, CDR2 FQNEAQ. The CDR3 DNA reads as TGTGCCAGCAGCGCCCTCACAGGGTCGATATACAATGAGCAGTTCTTC. Translation: CASSALTGSIYNEQFF. The full variable domain, completed using reference TRBV7-8 and TRBJ2-1, is GAGVSQSPRYKVAKRGQDVALRCDPISGHVSLFWYQQALGQGPEFLTYFQNEAQLDKSGLPSDRFFAERPEGSVSTLKIQRTQQEDSAVYLCASSALTGSIYNEQFFGPGTRLTVL.

This chain links TRBV2 with TRBJ1-5; D uncertain. Germline V gene sequence: CDR1 SNHLY, CDR2 FYNNEI. The CDR3 covers 14 residues. V was shortened by 6 bases and J by 0 bases, with 9 bases between the two germline ends. CDR3 region: CASSTQYSNQPQHF. CDR3 DNA sequence: TGTGCCAGCAGCACACAATATAGCAATCAGCCCCAGCATTTT.

This chain joins TRBV19 and TRBJ2-3; 10 positions agree with TRBD1. The CDR3 has 15 amino acids. Trimming took 3 bases from V and 7 from J; bases not matched to a gene: 7. In germline, CDR1 is LNHDA, CDR2 SQIVND (reference sequence). CDR3 sequence (DNA): TGTGCCAGTAGTATTCCGGACAGGGGGATATATACGCAGTATTTT. Its protein is CASSIPDRGIYTQYF.

V and J are TRBV18 and TRBJ2-3; no clear D gene. Germline-derived CDR1 and CDR2 are KGHSH and LQKENI. The CDR3 sequence is 15 residues long. The V and J ends lost 5 bases and 0 bases respectively, with 12 bases between them. CDR3 loop: CASSYLGPSTDTQYF. In DNA form, the CDR3 reads TGTGCCAGCTCATACCTCGGCCCAAGCACAGATACGCAGTATTTT.

This clone was seen a few times. The chain recombines TRBV5-8 with TRBJ1-5; D might be TRBD1 (6 bases). Trimming removed 2 bases from V and 4 bases from J, with 13 bases in between. Germline loops: CDR1 SGHTS, CDR2 YDEGEE. This CDR3 contains 15 residues. The DNA of the CDR3 is TGTGCCAGCAGCTTAGGACAGCCAATTAATCAGCCCCAGCATTTT. This translates into CASSLGQPINQPQHF.

V gene TRBV18 combines with J gene TRBJ2-5; D is uncertain. The germline V gene has CDR1 KGHSH and CDR2 LQKENI. CDR3 size: 13 residues. The V gene lost 1 base and the J gene lost 3 bases, with 6 bases spanning the gap. The CDR3 DNA reads TGTGCCAGCTCACCACGAACGGAAGAGACCCAGTACTTC. The encoded protein is CASSPRTEETQYF.

The chain employs TRBV7-8 and TRBJ1-2; 8 bases match TRBD1. Germline trimming cut 4 bases from V and 7 bases from J; bases unmatched to any gene: 8. Per the germline V gene, CDR1 is SGHVS and CDR2 is FQNEAQ. The CDR3 is 14 amino acids. In nucleotides, the CDR3 is TGTGCCAGCAGCTATCGACAGGGGACGGCTGGCTACACCTTC. The encoded protein is CASSYRQGTAGYTF.

This chain links TRBV28 with TRBJ2-3, with 10 bases fitting TRBD2. The germline V gene has CDR1 MDHEN and CDR2 SYDVKM. The CDR3 totals 17 residues. V dropped 8 bases and J dropped 1; count of bases not matched to a gene: 12. The CDR3 DNA sequence: TGTGCCAGCCCCCGGAGCGGGAGGGCCCTGGGCACAGATACGCAGTATTTT. Translating it yields CASPRSGRALGTDTQYF.

The chain is built from TRBV28 and TRBJ2-7; 10 nucleotides align to TRBD2. The V segment lost 4 bases and the J segment 10 bases; nucleotides outside the gene matches: 10. Germline lookup yields CDR1 MDHEN and CDR2 SYDVKM. The CDR3 extends over 14 amino acids. The CDR3 here is CASSSPSGSRKQYF. CDR3 coding DNA: TGTGCCAGCAGTTCCCCTAGCGGGAGTCGGAAACAGTACTTC.

The chain employs TRBV5-4 and TRBJ2-1, with 8 nucleotides matching TRBD1. The CDR3 loop spans 13 amino acids. J lost 9 bases, V lost 3 bases, and 5 bases had no gene match. From germline, CDR1 is SGHNT and CDR2 YYREEE (reference sequence). CDR3 amino acids: CASSSNRGSEQFF. The CDR3, as DNA: TGTGCCAGCAGCTCAAACAGGGGGAGTGAGCAGTTCTTC.

Turning to this clone: This sample includes further DNA sequences coding for the same CDR3. V usage is TRBV4-3 and J usage is TRBJ1-4, with a possible D match to TRBD1 (6 bases). Trimming removed 0 bases from V and 8 bases from J, with 13 bases in between. The CDR3 loop spans 15 amino acids. CDR1 LGHNA and CDR2 YSLEER come from the germline V gene. CDR3 nucleotides: TGCGCCAGCAGCCAAGATAGGACGGGGACAGAAAAACTGTTTTTT. It codes for CASSQDRTGTEKLFF.

The CDR3 nucleotides are TGTGCCAGCGGTGGGCGGGCGGTCACCGGGGAGCTGTTTTTT. Translated: CASGGRAVTGELFF. The chain joins TRBV28 to TRBJ2-2, with D tentatively TRBD2 (5 bases). The CDR3 consists of 14 residues. Germline V gives CDR1 MDHEN, CDR2 SYDVKM. With 8 bases removed from V and 4 bases from J, the gap between germline ends came to 14 bases. Together with reference TRBV28 and TRBJ2-2, the CDR3 gives the full variable domain: DVKVTQSSRYLVKRTGEKVFLECVQDMDHENMFWYRQDPGLGLRLIYFSYDVKMKEKGDIPEGYSVSREKKERFSLILESASTNQTSMYLCASGGRAVTGELFFGEGSRLTVL.

This chain links TRBV7-8 with TRBJ2-1; TRBD1 agrees at 9 bases. Trimming took 6 bases from V and 3 from J; bases not matched to a gene: 9. CDR3 size: 16 residues. CDR1 and CDR2 from the germline V gene are SGHVS and FQNEAQ. The CDR3 nucleotides are TGTGCCAGCAGTTCCCGGACAGGGGCCCACTACAATGAGCAGTTCTTC. This sequence encodes CASSSRTGAHYNEQFF.

The CDR3: CASRGLGVREGGTEAFF. In DNA, the CDR3 is TGTGCCAGCAGAGGCTTGGGAGTCAGGGAAGGAGGCACTGAAGCTTTCTTT. This chain joins TRBV5-6 and TRBJ1-1; a weak D match, TRBD1 (5 bases). Germline CDR1 reads SGHDT; CDR2 reads YYEEEE. The CDR3 is 17 residues long. Trimming left V 5 bases short and J 4 bases short, with 24 bases between.

This clone was counted a single time. V and J are TRBV18 and TRBJ2-2; possible D gene TRBD1, 5 bases. The CDR3 is 17 residues long. Trimming removed 1 base from V and 1 base from J, with 13 bases in between. Per germline, CDR1 KGHSH and CDR2 LQKENI. The CDR3 sequence is CASSPRVQQGNTGELFF. The CDR3 DNA follows: TGTGCCAGCTCACCACGGGTTCAGCAGGGGAACACCGGGGAGCTGTTTTTT.

This chain uses TRBV5-6 with TRBJ1-4, with TRBD1 as a possible D gene (5 bases). Deletions cut 1 base from V and 8 bases from J, with 9 bases between. The germline gives CDR1 SGHDT, CDR2 YYEEEE. This CDR3 is built from 13 residues. This CDR3 reads CASSLRGEEKLFF. In DNA form, the CDR3 reads TGTGCCAGCAGCTTGCGGGGGGAGGAAAAACTGTTTTTT.

The J gene is TRBJ1-4, the V gene TRBV7-2; 7 bases agree with TRBD1. Trimming removed 3 bases from V and 4 bases from J; junction bases left unmatched: 5. The germline gives CDR1 SGHTA, CDR2 FQGNSA. This CDR3 region has 15 residues. In nucleotides, the CDR3 is TGTGCCAGCAGCTTGAACTGGGACAGTAATGAAAAACTGTTTTTT. Translated, it gives CASSLNWDSNEKLFF.

The gene calls are TRBV10-2 and TRBJ1-5; tentatively, D is TRBD1 (6 bases). The CDR3 is 13 amino acids. Deletions cut 7 bases from V and 4 bases from J, with 11 bases between. Germline V gene lookup returns CDR1 WSHSY and CDR2 SAAADI. The CDR3 sequence is CASTGQWNQPQHF. The CDR3 region has the DNA TGCGCCAGCACCGGACAGTGGAATCAGCCCCAGCATTTT.

CDR3 residues: CASSPEYGRPAWDMSQHF. DNA of the CDR3: TGCGCCAGCAGCCCCGAATACGGACGACCCGCCTGGGATATGTCCCAGCATTTT. The J gene is TRBJ1-5, the V gene TRBV4-1; unclear D gene. CDR3 length: 18 residues. V lost 4 bases to trimming and J lost 11 bases, with 30 bases between them. The V gene's germline CDR1 is MGHRA and CDR2 YSYEKL.

The chain is built from TRBV27 and TRBJ1-4; no clear D gene. The ends were cut back, 6 bases at V and 8 bases at J, with 22 bases in the middle. Germline CDR1 and CDR2: MNHEY and SMNVEV (reference sequence). This CDR3 spans 16 amino acids. This chain's CDR3 is CASSPTGPRVGEKLFF. CDR3 nucleotides: TGTGCCAGCAGCCCAACCGGACCGCGGGTAGGGGAAAAACTGTTTTTT.

This chain connects TRBV7-9 to TRBJ1-2, with 8 bases lining up with TRBD1. Germline CDR1 SEHNR, CDR2 FQNEAQ (reference sequence). Trimming cost V 5 bases and J 4 bases; bases outside gene matches: 9. The CDR3 runs 15 residues. The CDR3 DNA sequence: TGTGCCAGCAGCCCCCAAGGACAGGGAACCTATGGCTACACCTTC. It is translated as CASSPQGQGTYGYTF.

The chain couples TRBV4-2 to TRBJ2-2; D gene unclear. V was cut by 1 base and J by 1 base, with 10 bases left in between. Germline values: CDR1 LGHNA, CDR2 YNFKEQ. This CDR3 spans 16 amino acids. The CDR3 reads CASSQGVVRNTGELFF. CDR3 bases: TGTGCCAGCAGCCAAGGGGTCGTCAGGAACACCGGGGAGCTGTTTTTT.

V and J are TRBV5-1 and TRBJ1-2, with D uncertain. Trimming cost V 0 bases and J 6 bases, with 12 bases left between them. CDR1 and CDR2 from the germline V gene are SGHRS and YFSETQ. This CDR3 spans 14 amino acids. As DNA, the CDR3 is TGCGCCAGCAGCTTGGCCACGGGAGGCGATGGCTACACCTTC. Protein product: CASSLATGGDGYTF.

The chain is built from TRBV5-1 and TRBJ2-2; D is possibly TRBD1 (6 bases). Trimming removed 6 bases at V and 4 bases at J, with 16 bases between. The CDR3 length is 15 residues. Germline V CDR1 and CDR2: SGHRS, YFSETQ. The CDR3 bases are TGCGCCAGCAATGACAAGGGGGTTTTCACCGGGGAGCTGTTTTTT. Protein: CASNDKGVFTGELFF.

In its sample, this clone was seen a few times. The V gene is TRBV6-5, the J gene TRBJ2-3; 9 bases are shared with TRBD1. Germline V gives CDR1 MNHEY, CDR2 SVGAGI. Unmatched junction bases numbered 4, after V lost 8 bases and J lost 4 bases. This CDR3 region has 13 residues. The CDR3 nucleotides read TGTGCCAGCGGGGACAGGGCCCCAGATACGCAGTATTTT. Amino acid sequence: CASGDRAPDTQYF.

V and J are TRBV6-5 and TRBJ1-3, with unresolved D. CDR1 is MNHEY and CDR2 is SVGAGI in the germline V gene. The CDR3 consists of 15 residues. The V end was cut by 6 bases, the J end by 0 bases, with 12 bases between. The CDR3 protein is CASSGRQVSGNTIYF. CDR3 nucleotide sequence: TGTGCCAGCAGCGGGAGGCAGGTCTCTGGAAACACCATATATTTT.

This chain uses TRBV6-6 with TRBJ2-1, with 10 bases matching TRBD1. The CDR3 consists of 15 residues. Trimming removed 5 bases from V and 7 bases from J; junction bases left unmatched: 8. Per germline, CDR1 MNHNY and CDR2 SVGAGI (reference sequence). In nucleotides, the CDR3 is TGTGCCAGCAGTGCGGCGGGACAGGGGCGGAATGAGCAGTTCTTC. Protein sequence: CASSAAGQGRNEQFF.